Listed below are T cell receptor beta chains from one sample, sequenced in a study of CD8 T cells in Susac syndrome. TCRdb passed the immunoSEQ multiplex PCR reads through MiXCR, listing each CDR3 protein once. The data contain about 190,000 distinct CDR3 sequences, 90% to 95% of them seen just once; the ten biggest clones take up approximately 0.09%. Material: CD4+ T cells from PBMCs. These receptors all come from a human donor with Susac syndrome. Both conserved end residues are part of each CDR3. A D gene is named only where the DNA matches it firmly. The listing skips clone size in some rows; elsewhere it reads once, few, many or a size class.

v_gene	abundance	d_gene	j_gene	CDR3nt	CDR3aa
TRBV6-5	-	-	TRBJ1-5	TGTGCCAGCAGTTACTCGTCAGGGACCAATCAGCCCCAGCATTTT	CASSYSSGTNQPQHF
TRBV7-9	-	-	TRBJ2-1	TGTGCCAGCAGCCCCGGACAGCTAATATCCAATGAGCAGTTCTTC	CASSPGQLISNEQFF
TRBV5-4	-	-	TRBJ2-2	TGTGCCAGCAGCCCTGGGGTGCAGGTCACCGGGGAGCTGTTTTTT	CASSPGVQVTGELFF
TRBV20-1	once	TRBD2	TRBJ2-3	TGCAGTGCTAGACATTGGGGGGGGGTTACAGATACGCAGTATTTT	CSARHWGGVTDTQYF
TRBV7-6	-	-	TRBJ2-5	TGTGCCAGCAGCCCCACCGGCAATCAAGAGACCCAGTACTTC	CASSPTGNQETQYF
TRBV2	few	TRBD1	TRBJ1-4	TGTGCCAGCAGTGATGGGACAGGGTCCGGGGAAAAACTGTTTTTT	CASSDGTGSGEKLFF
TRBV7-9	-	-	TRBJ2-5	TGTGCCAGCAGTGGGAAGGGTAGATACCAAGAGACCCAGTACTTC	CASSGKGRYQETQYF
TRBV7-9	-	-	TRBJ2-3	TGTGCCAGCAGCTTATTTCCCAAGGGGCCTCGCACAGATACGCAGTATTTT	CASSLFPKGPRTDTQYF
TRBV28	-	TRBD2	TRBJ2-3	TGTGCCAGCAGTTTTGAGGGGACTAGCGGACCTACGCAGTATTTT	CASSFEGTSGPTQYF
TRBV10-3	once	-	TRBJ2-7	TGTGCCATCAGTGAGACCGGGAACTCCTACGAGCAGTACTTC	CAISETGNSYEQYF
TRBV5-5	few	-	TRBJ1-5	TGTGCCAGCAGTTTGCCTAGGGTTTACAATCAGCCCCAGCATTTT	CASSLPRVYNQPQHF
TRBV7-2	-	-	TRBJ2-7	TGTGCCAGCAGCTTAGGCAGCCCGGGACTGGCCTACGAGCAGTACTTC	CASSLGSPGLAYEQYF
TRBV7-2	few	TRBD1	TRBJ2-7	TGTGCCAGCAGCCTGACAGGGGGCTACGAGCAGTACTTC	CASSLTGGYEQYF
TRBV28	-	TRBD2	TRBJ2-5	TGTGCCAGCAGTCCTCCAAATAGCGGGAGGGAGACCCAGTACTTC	CASSPPNSGRETQYF
TRBV6-5	-	-	TRBJ1-5	TGTGCCAGCTCCTACCAAGAAGGCCAGCAGCCCCAGCATTTT	CASSYQEGQQPQHF
TRBV28	-	TRBD1	TRBJ2-7	TGTGCCAGCAGCTCCGGACAGGGTATTTACGAGCAGTACTTC	CASSSGQGIYEQYF
TRBV3-1	-	-	TRBJ2-3	TGTGCCAGCAGTAAGACGGGATTCACAGATACGCAGTATTTT	CASSKTGFTDTQYF
TRBV20-1	-	TRBD1	TRBJ2-3	TGCAGTGCTCGAAGACAGGGCTACCTCACAGATACGCAGTATTTT	CSARRQGYLTDTQYF
TRBV5-1	-	-	TRBJ2-5	TGCGCCAGTCAACAGGACCCCACGGGGTCTCAAGAGACCCAGTACTTC	CASQQDPTGSQETQYF
TRBV20-1	-	-	TRBJ2-5	TGCAGTGCTAGAAGACTAGGAGAGACCCAGTACTTC	CSARRLGETQYF
TRBV5-1	few	-	TRBJ2-1	TGCGCCAGCAGCTTGGGGACTCTCCAAAATGAGCAGTTCTTC	CASSLGTLQNEQFF
TRBV29-1	-	-	TRBJ1-3	TGCAGCGTTTTTTTTCCGGATGGAAACACCATATATTTT	CSVFFPDGNTIYF
TRBV20-1	-	TRBD2	TRBJ2-1	TGCAGTGCTGAAGTGGGAGCGGGAGGGCCCTACAATGAGCAGTTCTTC	CSAEVGAGGPYNEQFF
TRBV3-1	-	-	TRBJ2-1	TGTGCCAGCAGCCTGGGGCCAATGGGTGAGCAGTTCTTC	CASSLGPMGEQFF
TRBV27	-	-	TRBJ1-1	TGTGCCAGCATCCGGCCGAAGAGCACTGAAGCTTTCTTT	CASIRPKSTEAFF
TRBV20-1	-	-	TRBJ2-7	TGCAGTGCTAGAGATAGGCGCGGAAGCTCCTACGAGCAGTACTTC	CSARDRRGSSYEQYF
TRBV5-1	few	TRBD2	TRBJ2-1	TGCGCCAGCTCGGGACTAGCGGGGGCCCTCTCCTACAATGAGCAGTTCTTC	CASSGLAGALSYNEQFF
TRBV18	-	TRBD2	TRBJ2-1	TGTGCCAGCTCGACTAGCGCGGGCACCTACAATGAGCAGTTCTTC	CASSTSAGTYNEQFF
TRBV4-2	-	-	TRBJ1-5	TGTGCCAGCAGCCAAGAAACATACAATCAGCCCCAGCATTTT	CASSQETYNQPQHF
TRBV5-6	-	-	TRBJ2-7	TGTGCCAGCGCAACAGGGGAGGGGCTCTACGAGCAGTACTTC	CASATGEGLYEQYF
TRBV5-8	-	TRBD1	TRBJ2-2	TGTGCCAGCAGATTGAACAGGGGTGCCGGGGAGCTGTTTTTT	CASRLNRGAGELFF
TRBV21-1	-	-	TRBJ2-5	TGTGCCAGCAGCTTACCGGGAGAGACCCAGTACTTC	CASSLPGETQYF
TRBV28	-	-	TRBJ2-5	TGTGCCAGCAGTCCCCAACAGGGTTTTCAGACCCAGTACTTC	CASSPQQGFQTQYF
TRBV5-1	few	TRBD2	TRBJ2-1	TGCGCCAGCAGCTTGGTAGCGGGAGGGCCGGGTGAGCAGTTCTTC	CASSLVAGGPGEQFF
TRBV5-1	-	TRBD2	TRBJ2-1	TGCGCCAGCAGGACTAGCGGGGGTTCTTACAATGAGGGAGTAAAGTGGAGCGCGCAGTTCTTC	CASRTSGGSYNEGVKWSAQFF
TRBV28	once	-	TRBJ2-1	TGTGCCAGCAGTTTCCCCCTATACAATGAGCAGTTCTTC	CASSFPLYNEQFF
TRBV9	-	TRBD2	TRBJ2-1	TGTGCCAGCAGCACCTTAGCGGGAAGGACCAATGAGCAGTTCTTC	CASSTLAGRTNEQFF
TRBV9	-	-	TRBJ2-5	TGTGCCAGCAGCGTAGGAGGTGGAGGGGCGGTCGAGACCCAGTACTTC	CASSVGGGGAVETQYF
TRBV4-1	-	-	TRBJ2-2	TGCGCCAGCAGCCGAAGGGGGGCGGACGGGGAGCTGTTTTTT	CASSRRGADGELFF
TRBV6-6	-	TRBD1	TRBJ1-4	TGTGCCAGCAGGGGACAGGGTCCCTGGCTGTTTTTT	CASRGQGPWLFF
TRBV28	-	-	TRBJ2-2	TGTGCCAGCCGGGGCATCGGGGAGCTGTTTTTT	CASRGIGELFF
TRBV28	-	-	TRBJ2-7	TGTGCCAGCAGTTTACCGGACAGTGGGCCCTACGAGCAGTACTTC	CASSLPDSGPYEQYF
TRBV10-2	-	TRBD2	TRBJ2-5	TGCGCCAGCAGTGAGTCGAAGACTAGCGGGGGGATCGGGGAGACCCAGTACTTC	CASSESKTSGGIGETQYF
TRBV3-1	-	TRBD1	TRBJ2-7	TGTGCCAGCAGCCAAGTACATACAGGGGCGGGCTACGAGCAGTACTTC	CASSQVHTGAGYEQYF
TRBV6-4	-	TRBD2	TRBJ2-7	TGTGCCAGCATCTGCTCCCCGGATCGACTAGCGGGCTACCTCTCCTACGAGCAGTACTTC	CASICSPDRLAGYLSYEQYF
TRBV4-1	-	-	TRBJ2-4	TGCGCCAGCAGCCAAGGGGACAGCCTCGGGACTCTAGCCAAAAACATTCAGTACTTC	CASSQGDSLGTLAKNIQYF
TRBV19	-	TRBD1	TRBJ1-6	TGTGCCAGTAGTATGGGACAGGGGAATTCACCCCTCCACTTT	CASSMGQGNSPLHF
TRBV5-1	-	TRBD2	TRBJ2-7	TGCGCCAGCAGCTTGGTTCTAGCGGGAGGGCCCTCCTACGAGCAGTACTTC	CASSLVLAGGPSYEQYF
TRBV10-1	-	-	TRBJ1-1	TGCGCCAGCAGTGATTACTATGAGGGGAACACTGAAGCTTTCTTT	CASSDYYEGNTEAFF
TRBV27	-	-	TRBJ1-5	TGTGCCAGCGGGAGGGGGGCAGATCAGCCCCAGCATTTT	CASGRGADQPQHF
TRBV20-1	-	-	TRBJ2-5	TGCAGTACTCCCGGGGCCGGGGAGACCCAGTACTTC	CSTPGAGETQYF